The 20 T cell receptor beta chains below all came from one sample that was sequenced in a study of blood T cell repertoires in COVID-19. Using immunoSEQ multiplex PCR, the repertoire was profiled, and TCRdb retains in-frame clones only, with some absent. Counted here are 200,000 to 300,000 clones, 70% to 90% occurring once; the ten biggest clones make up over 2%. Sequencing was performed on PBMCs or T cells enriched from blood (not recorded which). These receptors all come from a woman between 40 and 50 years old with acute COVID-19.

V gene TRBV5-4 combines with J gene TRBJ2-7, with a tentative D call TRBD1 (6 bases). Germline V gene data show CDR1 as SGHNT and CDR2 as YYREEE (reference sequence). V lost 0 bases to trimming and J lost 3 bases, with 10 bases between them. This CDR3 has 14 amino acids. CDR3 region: CASSLGRGSYEQYF. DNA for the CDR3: TGTGCCAGCAGCTTGGGCAGGGGCAGCTACGAGCAGTACTTC.

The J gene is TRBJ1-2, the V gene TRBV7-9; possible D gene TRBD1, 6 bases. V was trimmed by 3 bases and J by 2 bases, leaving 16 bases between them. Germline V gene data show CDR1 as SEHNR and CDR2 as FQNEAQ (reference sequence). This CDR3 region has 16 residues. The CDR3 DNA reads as TGTGCCAGCAGCTTTACCGGGACAAGAGGAAACTATGGCTACACCTTC. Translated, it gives CASSFTGTRGNYGYTF. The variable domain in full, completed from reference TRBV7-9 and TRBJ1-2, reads DTGVSQNPRHKITKRGQNVTFRCDPISEHNRLYWYRQTLGQGPEFLTYFQNEAQLEKSRLLSDRFSAERPKGSFSTLEIQRTEQGDSAMYLCASSFTGTRGNYGYTFGSGTRLTVV.

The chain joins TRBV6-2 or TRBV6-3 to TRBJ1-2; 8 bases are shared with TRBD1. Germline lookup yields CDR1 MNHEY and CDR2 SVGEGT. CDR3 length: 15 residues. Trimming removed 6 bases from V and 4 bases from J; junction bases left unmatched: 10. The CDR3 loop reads CASSTGQGSGYGYTF. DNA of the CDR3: TGTGCCAGCAGCACAGGACAGGGTTCTGGCTATGGCTACACCTTC.

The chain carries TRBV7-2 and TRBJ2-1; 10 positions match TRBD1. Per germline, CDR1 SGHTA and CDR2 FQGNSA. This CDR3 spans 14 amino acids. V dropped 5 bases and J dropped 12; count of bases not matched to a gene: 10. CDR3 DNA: TGTGCCAGCAGCGGCGACCGGGACAGGGGAAGGCAGTTCTTC. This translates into CASSGDRDRGRQFF.

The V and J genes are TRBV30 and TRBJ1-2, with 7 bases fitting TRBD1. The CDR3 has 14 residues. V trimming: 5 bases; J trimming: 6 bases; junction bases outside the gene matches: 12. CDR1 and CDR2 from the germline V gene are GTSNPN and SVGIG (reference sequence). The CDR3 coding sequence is TGTGCCTGGGTTCCACCGGGACAGATTAATGGCTACACCTTC. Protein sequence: CAWVPPGQINGYTF.

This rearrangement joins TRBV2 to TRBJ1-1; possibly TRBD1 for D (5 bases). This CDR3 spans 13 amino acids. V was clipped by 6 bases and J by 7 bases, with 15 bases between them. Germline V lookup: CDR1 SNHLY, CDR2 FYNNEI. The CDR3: CASRRYQGNEAFF. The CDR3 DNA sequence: TGTGCCAGCAGACGATACCAGGGAAATGAAGCTTTCTTT.

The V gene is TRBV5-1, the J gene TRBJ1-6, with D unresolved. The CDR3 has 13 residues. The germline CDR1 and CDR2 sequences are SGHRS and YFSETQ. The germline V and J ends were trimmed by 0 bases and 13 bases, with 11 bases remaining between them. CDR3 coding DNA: TGCGCCAGCAGCTTGGACGGTGTTCCCCCCCTCCACTTT. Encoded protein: CASSLDGVPPLHF.

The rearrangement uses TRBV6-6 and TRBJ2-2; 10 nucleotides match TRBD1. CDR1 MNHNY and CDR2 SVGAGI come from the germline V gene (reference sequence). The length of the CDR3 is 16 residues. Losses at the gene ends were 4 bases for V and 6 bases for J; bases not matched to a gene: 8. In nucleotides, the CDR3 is TGTGCCAGCAGTTCCCAACGACAGGGGGCCGCCGGGGAGCTGTTTTTT. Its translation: CASSSQRQGAAGELFF.

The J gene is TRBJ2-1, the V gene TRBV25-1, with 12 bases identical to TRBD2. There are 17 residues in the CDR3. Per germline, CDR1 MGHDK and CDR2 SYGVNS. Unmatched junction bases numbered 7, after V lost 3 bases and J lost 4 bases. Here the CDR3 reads CASSDSRLAGDYNEQFF. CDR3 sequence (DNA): TGTGCCAGCAGTGATTCCCGACTAGCGGGAGATTACAATGAGCAGTTCTTC.

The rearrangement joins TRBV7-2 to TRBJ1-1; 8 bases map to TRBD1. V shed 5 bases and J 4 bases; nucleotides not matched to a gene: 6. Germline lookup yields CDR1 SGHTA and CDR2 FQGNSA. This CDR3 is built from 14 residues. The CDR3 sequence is CASSPGTGITEAFF. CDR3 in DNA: TGTGCCAGCAGCCCCGGGACAGGTATCACTGAAGCTTTCTTT.

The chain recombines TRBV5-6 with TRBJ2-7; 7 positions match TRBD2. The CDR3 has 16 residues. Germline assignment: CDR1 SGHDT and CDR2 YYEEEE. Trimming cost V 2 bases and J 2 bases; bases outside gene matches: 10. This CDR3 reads CASSLGPLAGAYEQYV. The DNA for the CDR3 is TGTGCCAGCAGCTTAGGGCCCTTAGCGGGTGCCTACGAGCAGTACGTC.

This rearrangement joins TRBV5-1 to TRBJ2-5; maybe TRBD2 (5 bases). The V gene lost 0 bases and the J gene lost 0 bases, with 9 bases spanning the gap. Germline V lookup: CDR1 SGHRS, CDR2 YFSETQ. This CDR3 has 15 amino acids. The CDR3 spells CASSLAPGNQETQYF. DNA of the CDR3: TGCGCCAGCAGCTTGGCCCCGGGAAACCAAGAGACCCAGTACTTC.

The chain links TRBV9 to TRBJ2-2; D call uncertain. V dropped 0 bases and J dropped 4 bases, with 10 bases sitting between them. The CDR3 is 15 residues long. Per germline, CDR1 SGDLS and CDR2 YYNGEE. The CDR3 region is CASSVEPSFTGELFF. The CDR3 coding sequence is TGTGCCAGCAGCGTAGAGCCGTCATTCACCGGGGAGCTGTTTTTT.

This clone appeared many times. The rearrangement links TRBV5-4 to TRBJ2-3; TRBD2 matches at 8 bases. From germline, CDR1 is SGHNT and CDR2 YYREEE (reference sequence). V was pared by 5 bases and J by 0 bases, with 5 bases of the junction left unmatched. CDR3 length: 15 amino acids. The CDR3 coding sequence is TGTGCCAGCAGAGATCAGCGGGGGAGCACAGATACGCAGTATTTT. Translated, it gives CASRDQRGSTDTQYF.

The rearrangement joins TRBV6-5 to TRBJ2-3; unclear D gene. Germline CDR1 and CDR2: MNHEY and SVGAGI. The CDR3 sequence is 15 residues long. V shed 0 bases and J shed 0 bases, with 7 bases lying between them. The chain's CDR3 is CASSYSWQSTDTQYF. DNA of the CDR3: TGTGCCAGCAGTTACTCGTGGCAGAGCACAGATACGCAGTATTTT.

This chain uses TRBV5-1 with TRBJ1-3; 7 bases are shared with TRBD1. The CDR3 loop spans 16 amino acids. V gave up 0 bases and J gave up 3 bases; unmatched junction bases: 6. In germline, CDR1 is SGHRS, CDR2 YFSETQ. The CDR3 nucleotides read TGCGCCAGCAGCTTGGAGGGGGCTTCAGGTGGAAACACCATATATTTT. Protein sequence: CASSLEGASGGNTIYF.

CDR3 in DNA: TGTGCCACCAGCAGGCACAGGGCTCCATTTGAAAAACTGTTTTTT. This encodes CATSRHRAPFEKLFF. The chain links TRBV15 to TRBJ1-4, with D maybe TRBD1 (6 bases). CDR1 and CDR2 (germline): LNHNV, YYDKDF (reference sequence). The CDR3 totals 15 residues. Trimming cost V 3 bases and J 7 bases, with 15 bases left between them.

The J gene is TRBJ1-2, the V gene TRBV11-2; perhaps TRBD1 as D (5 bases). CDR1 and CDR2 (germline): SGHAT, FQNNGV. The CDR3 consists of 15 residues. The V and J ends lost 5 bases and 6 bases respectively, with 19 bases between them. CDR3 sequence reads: CASSQGGTVRHGYTF. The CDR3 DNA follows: TGTGCCAGCAGCCAAGGAGGGACCGTGAGGCATGGCTACACCTTC.

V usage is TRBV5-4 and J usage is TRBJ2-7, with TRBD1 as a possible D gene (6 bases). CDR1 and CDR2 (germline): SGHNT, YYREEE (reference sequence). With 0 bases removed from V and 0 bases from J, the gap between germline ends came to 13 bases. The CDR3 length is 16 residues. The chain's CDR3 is CASSLAFRGSSYEQYF. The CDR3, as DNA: TGTGCCAGCAGCTTGGCCTTCAGGGGTAGCTCCTACGAGCAGTACTTC.

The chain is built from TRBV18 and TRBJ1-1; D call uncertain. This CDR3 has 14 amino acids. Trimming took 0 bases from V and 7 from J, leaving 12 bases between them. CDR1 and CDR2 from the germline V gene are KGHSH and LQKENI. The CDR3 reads CASSPPRPDYEAFF. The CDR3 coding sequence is TGTGCCAGCTCACCACCGAGACCCGACTATGAAGCTTTCTTT. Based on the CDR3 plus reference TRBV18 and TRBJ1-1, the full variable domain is NAGVMQNPRHLVRRRGQEARLRCSPMKGHSHVYWYRQLPEEGLKFMVYLQKENIIDESGMPKERFSAEFPKEGPSILRIQQVVRGDSAAYFCASSPPRPDYEAFFGQGTRLTVV.